The 7 T cell receptor beta chains below all came from one sample that was sequenced in a study of shared clonotypes between healthy human individuals. Produced via immunoSEQ multiplex PCR; TCRdb's table is partial and in-frame only. Counted here are over 2 million clones, 80% to 95% occurring once; the ten biggest clones make up 0.37%. The sample consisted of naive CD4+ T cells from PBMCs. Subset here: CD45RA+ positively selected. All receptors derive from a man aged 18-30 years in good health. Some clones in this sample may be carry-over from other donors' samples.

The chain recombines TRBV6-5 with TRBJ2-1, with 11 nucleotides matching TRBD2. The CDR3 sequence is 14 residues long. V was clipped by 3 bases and J by 12 bases; unmatched bases: 7. Germline V lookup: CDR1 MNHEY, CDR2 SVGAGI. The chain's CDR3 is CASSYLLAGGGQFF. The CDR3 DNA follows: TGTGCCAGCAGTTATCTCTTAGCGGGAGGGGGGCAGTTCTTC.

This sequence joins TRBV5-1 and TRBJ2-7, with D possibly called TRBD1 or TRBD2 (6 bases each). V lost 1 base and J 3 bases, leaving 11 bases between the germline ends. The germline CDR1 and CDR2 sequences are SGHRS and YFSETQ. This CDR3 is 14 amino acids long. The CDR3 spells CASSLSGEVYEQYF. The CDR3 nucleotides read TGCGCCAGCAGCTTGTCAGGGGAGGTCTACGAGCAGTACTTC.

The CDR3 here is CSARQGVYEQYF. For the CDR3, the DNA is TGCAGCGCTAGGCAGGGCGTCTACGAGCAGTACTTC. The chain carries TRBV29-1 and TRBJ2-7; a weak D match, TRBD1 (5 bases). There are 12 residues in the CDR3. The V end lost 7 bases, the J end lost 3 bases, and 13 bases lay between the germline ends. Looked up from germline, CDR1 is SQVTM and CDR2 is ANQGSEA.

The V call is TRBV6-1, the J call TRBJ2-5, with D possibly TRBD2 on 7 matching bases. Looked up from germline, CDR1 is MNHNS and CDR2 is SASEGT. This CDR3 has 14 amino acids. The germline V and J ends were trimmed by 6 bases and 4 bases, with 15 bases remaining between them. CDR3 sequence: CASRIQGGRETQYF. DNA for the CDR3: TGTGCCAGCAGAATACAGGGAGGGAGAGAGACCCAGTACTTC.

This clone has a single count. The chain has TRBV7-8 and TRBJ2-3; 8 bases fit TRBD2. Losses at the gene ends were 2 bases for V and 7 bases for J; bases not matched to a gene: 8. The CDR3 is 15 residues long. The germline V gene encodes CDR1 SGHVS and CDR2 FQNEAQ. The CDR3 loop reads CASSLIGREAYTQYF. The DNA of the CDR3 is TGTGCCAGCAGCTTAATCGGGAGGGAGGCGTATACGCAGTATTTT. The full variable domain, rest sourced from reference TRBV7-8 and TRBJ2-3, is GAGVSQSPRYKVAKRGQDVALRCDPISGHVSLFWYQQALGQGPEFLTYFQNEAQLDKSGLPSDRFFAERPEGSVSTLKIQRTQQEDSAVYLCASSLIGREAYTQYFGPGTRLTVL.

The chain has TRBV5-4 and TRBJ2-3, with D hard to call. The length of the CDR3 is 15 residues. The germline V and J ends were trimmed by 4 bases and 0 bases, with 12 bases remaining between them. CDR1 is SGHNT and CDR2 is YYREEE in the germline V gene (reference sequence). The CDR3 loop reads CASSPPGSSTDTQYF. The CDR3 DNA sequence: TGTGCCAGCAGCCCCCCCGGATCTAGCACAGATACGCAGTATTTT. The complete variable domain, with remaining parts taken from reference TRBV5-4 and TRBJ2-3, reads ETGVTQSPTHLIKTRGQQVTLRCSSQSGHNTVSWYQQALGQGPQFIFQYYREEENGRGNFPPRFSGLQFPNYSSELNVNALELDDSALYLCASSPPGSSTDTQYFGPGTRLTVL.

This sequence joins TRBV5-1 and TRBJ2-7, with TRBD2 as a possible D gene (6 bases). Germline assignment: CDR1 SGHRS and CDR2 YFSETQ. This CDR3 contains 14 residues. Trimming cost V 4 bases and J 1 base, with 12 bases left between them. The CDR3: CASSEGSGSYEQYF. The CDR3 region has the DNA TGCGCCAGCAGCGAGGGAAGCGGGTCCTACGAGCAGTACTTC.